This is a list of T cell receptor beta chains from one sample in a study of shared clonotypes between healthy human individuals. Clones were read by immunoSEQ multiplex PCR, and TCRdb kept only the in-frame ones, dropping some. The sample has about 2 million clones, 90% to 95% seen once. The specimen sequenced was naive CD4+ T cells sorted from blood. These receptors all come from a man aged 18 to 29 in good health. Each CDR3 is given with its conserved first and last residue. A D gene is named only where the DNA matches it firmly. Clone sizes are given selectively: once, few, many, or a class where the clone is expanded.

>.|TRBJ1-5|.|TRBV30
CAWSVGGQGDQPQHF
TGTGCCTGGAGTGTGGGGGGCCAGGGCGATCAGCCCCAGCATTTT
>.|TRBJ2-2|.|TRBV10-3
CAISESLGSGELFF
TGTGCCATCAGTGAGTCGCTGGGGTCCGGGGAGCTGTTTTTT
>once|TRBJ2-7|.|TRBV10-1
CASSGGMGPLYF
TGCGCCAGCAGTGGAGGAATGGGGCCTCTCTACTTC
>.|TRBJ1-3|.|TRBV18
CASSPPDNKGGNTIYF
TGTGCCAGCTCACCACCTGATAATAAGGGAGGAAACACCATATATTTT
>.|TRBJ2-7|TRBD2|TRBV6-1
CASSERGGYEQYF
TGTGCCAGCAGTGAACGGGGGGGCTACGAGCAGTACTTC
>.|TRBJ2-1|.|TRBV10-1
CASSESLGQGYNEQFF
TGCGCCAGCAGTGAGTCGCTGGGCCAGGGGTACAATGAGCAGTTCTTC
>.|TRBJ1-1|.|TRBV9
CASSVDHNTEAFF
TGTGCCAGCAGCGTAGATCATAACACTGAAGCTTTCTTT
>.|TRBJ2-5|TRBD2|TRBV5-4
CASSSQKRGVETQYF
TGTGCCAGCAGCTCTCAGAAGCGGGGGGTGGAGACCCAGTACTTC
>once|TRBJ2-7|.|TRBV29-1
CSAGPGRGEQYF
TGCAGCGCCGGACCTGGCAGGGGCGAGCAGTACTTC
>.|TRBJ2-3|.|TRBV6-1
CASSWARDTQYF
TGTGCCAGCAGTTGGGCGCGAGATACGCAGTATTTT
>.|TRBJ2-2|.|TRBV30
CAWRRNTRGALTSGELFF
TGTGCCTGGCGAAGAAACACTAGGGGGGCTCTAACGAGCGGGGAGCTGTTTTTT
>.|TRBJ2-4|TRBD1|TRBV7-9
CASSLAFGGTGGQYF
TGTGCCAGCAGCTTAGCGTTTGGAGGGACAGGAGGCCAGTACTTC
>.|TRBJ2-5|.|TRBV5-8
CASSFAAGRVETQYF
TGTGCCAGCAGTTTCGCCGCGGGCAGGGTGGAGACCCAGTACTTC
>.|TRBJ2-7|.|TRBV6-5
CASSYLGGPAYEQYF
TGTGCCAGCAGTTACCTGGGCGGGCCGGCCTACGAGCAGTACTTC
>.|TRBJ2-2|.|TRBV5-4
CASSLPGAQGTGELFF
TGTGCCAGCAGCCTCCCGGGGGCGCAAGGCACCGGGGAGCTGTTTTTT
>.|TRBJ1-6|.|TRBV19
CASSSDAGGGNSPLHF
TGTGCCAGTAGTAGTGATGCTGGAGGGGGTAATTCACCCCTCCACTTT
>.|TRBJ1-5|.|TRBV29-1
CSVLDSNQPQHF
TGCAGCGTTCTGGACTCTAATCAGCCCCAGCATTTT
>once|TRBJ1-1|.|TRBV21-1
CASRCRVKAFF
TGTGCCAGCAGATGCCGGGTTAAAGCTTTCTTT
>.|TRBJ2-7|.|TRBV19
CASSADGSYEQYF
TGTGCCAGTAGTGCGGACGGATCCTACGAGCAGTACTTC
>.|TRBJ2-1|.|TRBV9
CASSGIDRAFYNEQFF
TGTGCCAGCAGCGGGATCGATAGAGCCTTTTACAATGAGCAGTTCTTC
>.|TRBJ2-5|.|TRBV5-1
CASSWAGFQETQYF
TGCGCCAGCAGCTGGGCAGGCTTCCAAGAGACCCAGTACTTC
>.|TRBJ1-4|.|TRBV7-9
CASSLAAPSGEKLFF
TGTGCCAGCAGCTTAGCTGCACCGTCGGGTGAAAAACTGTTTTTT
>.|TRBJ2-2|TRBD2|TRBV9
CASSEGGTSGVLGELFF
TGTGCCAGCAGCGAGGGTGGGACTAGCGGGGTTCTCGGGGAGCTGTTTTTT
>.|TRBJ2-7|.|TRBV4-3
CASSQDRGREQYF
TGCGCCAGCAGCCAAGACAGGGGACGAGAGCAGTACTTC
>.|TRBJ1-5|.|TRBV2
CASSEGDKVQPQHF
TGTGCCAGCAGTGAAGGGGATAAGGTTCAGCCCCAGCATTTT
>.|TRBJ2-7|TRBD1|TRBV9
CASSVTGGAYEQYF
TGTGCCAGCAGCGTAACAGGGGGCGCTTACGAGCAGTACTTC
>.|TRBJ2-5|.|TRBV9
CASSARLGGQETQYF
TGTGCCAGCAGCGCCAGACTAGGGGGCCAAGAGACCCAGTACTTC
>.|TRBJ2-2|TRBD1|TRBV6-1
CASILGQGGTGELFF
TGTGCCAGCATCCTAGGACAGGGAGGAACCGGGGAGCTGTTTTTT
>.|TRBJ2-3|.|TRBV10-3
CAISAGTPGDTQYF
TGTGCCATCAGTGCTGGGACACCGGGGGATACGCAGTATTTT
>.|TRBJ2-2|.|TRBV18
CASSTAGGELFF
TGTGCCAGCTCAACGGCCGGCGGGGAGCTGTTTTTT
>.|TRBJ2-1|TRBD2|TRBV18
CASSPPGRADEQFF
TGTGCCAGCTCACCACCGGGGAGGGCCGATGAGCAGTTCTTC
>.|TRBJ2-5|.|TRBV7-7
CASSSQGGRETQYF
TGTGCTAGCAGCTCGCAGGGGGGCAGAGAGACCCAGTACTTC
>.|TRBJ2-3|TRBD2|TRBV4-3
CASSQQGLADSTDTQYF
TGCGCCAGCAGCCAGCAAGGACTAGCGGATAGCACAGATACGCAGTATTTT